The 22 T cell receptor beta chains presented below share a single source sample, sequenced in a study of cytomegalovirus exposure and HLA in healthy donors. The PCR used 60 Vbeta and 13 Jbeta primers. Clones were sequenced by immunoSEQ multiplex PCR, and TCRdb holds only the in-frame ones, with some missing. This sample has about 190,000 clones, with around 79% found just once. The sample was PBMCs. All receptors derive from a woman aged 50 to 60 in good health and CMV-seronegative.

This chain's CDR3 is CASSPRTGAEAFF. CDR3 nucleotide sequence: TGCGCCAGCAGCCCAAGGACAGGGGCTGAAGCTTTCTTT. The chain has TRBV5-1 and TRBJ1-1, with TRBD1 matching 9 bases. Trimming took 4 bases from V and 6 from J; bases not matched to a gene: 4. Germline CDR1 reads SGHRS; CDR2 reads YFSETQ. This CDR3 is 13 amino acids long.

The rearrangement uses TRBV5-1 and TRBJ2-7, with a weak D call TRBD1 (6 bases). Germline CDR1 is SGHRS and CDR2 is YFSETQ. The length of the CDR3 is 14 residues. V lost 3 bases and J lost 3, with 13 bases in between. The DNA for the CDR3 is TGCGCCAGCAGCTGGGCGGACAGCTACTACGAGCAGTACTTC. Translating it yields CASSWADSYYEQYF. The variable domain in full, completed from reference TRBV5-1 and TRBJ2-7, reads KAGVTQTPRYLIKTRGQQVTLSCSPISGHRSVSWYQQTPGQGLQFLFEYFSETQRNKGNFPGRFSGRQFSNSRSEMNVSTLELGDSALYLCASSWADSYYEQYFGPGTRLTVT.

This chain links TRBV30 with TRBJ2-1; 11 positions agree with TRBD2. The junction had 7 bases not matched to a gene; V was cut back by 2 bases and J by 10 bases. There are 14 residues in the CDR3. Germline V gives CDR1 GTSNPN, CDR2 SVGIG (reference sequence). The CDR3 bases are TGTGCCTGGAGTTTGACTAGCGGGGTGGGGGAGCAGTTCTTC. Translated, it gives CAWSLTSGVGEQFF.

The chain couples TRBV11-3 to TRBJ2-1, with 9 bases lining up with TRBD1. Unmatched junction bases numbered 10, after V lost 5 bases and J lost 5 bases. This CDR3 spans 16 amino acids. Germline V gene lookup returns CDR1 SGHNT and CDR2 YENEEA. The CDR3 nucleotides read TGTGCCAGCAGCCCCAGTCTGGGACAGGGACACAATGAGCAGTTCTTC. This gives the protein CASSPSLGQGHNEQFF.

J is TRBJ2-5 and V is TRBV30, with D possibly matching TRBD1 (8 bases). Germline values: CDR1 GTSNPN, CDR2 SVGIG (reference sequence). Trimming left V 0 bases short and J 7 bases short, with 15 bases between. The CDR3 is 14 amino acids. The CDR3 nucleotides read TGTGCCTGGAGTGTTACAGGGGGGGGAAGGACCCAGTACTTC. Encoded protein: CAWSVTGGGRTQYF. Full variable domain (remainder filled in from reference TRBV30 and TRBJ2-5): SQTIHQWPATLVQPVGSPLSLECTVEGTSNPNLYWYRQAAGRGLQLLFYSVGIGQISSEVPQNLSASRPQDRQFILSSKKLLLSDSGFYLCAWSVTGGGRTQYFGPGTRLLVL.

A few counts support this clone. The J gene is TRBJ2-5, the V gene TRBV6-1; D ambiguous. V was shortened by 7 bases and J by 4 bases, with 13 bases between the two germline ends. The CDR3 has 13 amino acids. Germline CDR1 and CDR2: MNHNS and SASEGT. CDR3 coding DNA: TGTGCCAGCAATACTTTGTCTGGAGAGACCCAGTACTTC. Amino acids: CASNTLSGETQYF.

CDR3 DNA sequence: TGCGCCAGCAGCTTGGCCAGCGGGAGTATCGATGAGCAGTTCTTC. Amino acids: CASSLASGSIDEQFF. The chain couples TRBV5-1 to TRBJ2-1, with 8 bases fitting TRBD2. J gave up 8 bases and V 0 bases, and 7 bases lay outside the gene matches. The CDR3 has 15 residues. The germline V gene has CDR1 SGHRS and CDR2 YFSETQ.

This clone showed up just once. The rearrangement uses TRBV19 and TRBJ2-7; D may be TRBD1 (6 bases). The germline V and J ends were trimmed by 10 bases and 3 bases, with 13 bases remaining between them. Looked up from germline, CDR1 is LNHDA and CDR2 is SQIVND (reference sequence). This CDR3 region has 12 residues. The CDR3 region is CATTGTFYEQYF. The CDR3, as DNA: TGTGCCACCACAGGGACATTCTACGAGCAGTACTTC.

This chain joins TRBV6-5 and TRBJ1-2; D call uncertain. CDR1 and CDR2 (germline): MNHEY, SVGAGI. V was pared by 6 bases and J by 6 bases, with 14 bases between. This CDR3 has 13 amino acids. CDR3 DNA sequence: TGTGCCAGCAGCCCCTCAGGATTGGATGGCTACACCTTC. Residues: CASSPSGLDGYTF.

This clone appeared a few times. The chain uses TRBV4-3 and TRBJ2-1, with TRBD1 matching 9 bases. V gave up 1 base and J gave up 2 bases; unmatched junction bases: 0. CDR1 and CDR2 (germline): LGHNA, YSLEER. There are 15 residues in the CDR3. CDR3 residues: CASSQGTGAYNEQFF. DNA for the CDR3: TGCGCCAGCAGCCAAGGGACAGGGGCCTACAATGAGCAGTTCTTC.

The table lists this clone with a few counts. The rearrangement links TRBV4-3 to TRBJ2-7; 10 nucleotides line up with TRBD1. Per germline, CDR1 LGHNA and CDR2 YSLEER. CDR3 length: 16 residues. Trimming took 1 base from V and 5 from J; bases not matched to a gene: 8. CDR3 loop: CASSQGRQGARNEQYF. Here the CDR3 DNA reads TGCGCCAGCAGCCAAGGTCGACAGGGGGCAAGAAACGAGCAGTACTTC.

This rearrangement joins TRBV27 to TRBJ2-7, with D unresolved. This CDR3 comprises 12 residues. Trimming removed 4 bases at V and 2 bases at J, with 6 bases between. Germline CDR1 and CDR2: MNHEY and SMNVEV (reference sequence). The CDR3 loop is CASSSTPYEQYF. CDR3 DNA sequence: TGTGCCAGCAGTTCCACACCCTACGAGCAGTACTTC.

The chain has TRBV7-6 and TRBJ2-6; no clear D gene. The V and J ends lost 1 base and 0 bases respectively, with 7 bases between them. This CDR3 contains 16 residues. The germline V gene has CDR1 SGHVS and CDR2 FNYEAQ. The chain's CDR3 is CASSLGQSSGANVLTF. CDR3 nucleotide sequence: TGTGCCAGCAGCTTAGGACAAAGCTCTGGGGCCAACGTCCTGACTTTC.

The rearrangement links TRBV7-2 to TRBJ2-2, with TRBD2 matching 10 bases. With 5 bases clipped from V and 4 bases from J, the junction kept 16 bases outside the gene matches. There are 19 residues in the CDR3. Germline V lookup: CDR1 SGHTA, CDR2 FQGNSA. CDR3: CASSLQGLAGATPTGELFF. In DNA form, the CDR3 reads TGTGCCAGCAGCCTCCAGGGGCTAGCGGGAGCCACACCCACCGGGGAGCTGTTTTTT.

This chain uses TRBV7-9 with TRBJ2-7; no definite D call. The CDR3 is 14 amino acids. The germline gives CDR1 SEHNR, CDR2 FQNEAQ (reference sequence). V was pared by 5 bases and J by 4 bases, with 15 bases between. CDR3 DNA sequence: TGTGCCAGCAGCGATCCCCTTGAGCCTTACGAGCAGTACTTC. It yields the protein CASSDPLEPYEQYF.

This clone was counted once. The gene calls are TRBV9 and TRBJ1-3; D unresolved. The CDR3 runs 15 residues. Germline values: CDR1 SGDLS, CDR2 YYNGEE. V shed 0 bases and J shed 5 bases, with 12 bases lying between them. CDR3 nucleotide sequence: TGTGCCAGCAGCGTAGACCGGGGTGTAAGAAACACCATATATTTT. Its translation: CASSVDRGVRNTIYF. Complete variable domain (other parts from reference TRBV9 and TRBJ1-3): DSGVTQTPKHLITATGQRVTLRCSPRSGDLSVYWYQQSLDQGLQFLIQYYNGEERAKGNILERFSAQQFPDLHSELNLSSLELGDSALYFCASSVDRGVRNTIYFGEGSWLTVV.

V gene TRBV7-8 combines with J gene TRBJ2-1, with a weak D call TRBD2 (5 bases). The CDR3 loop spans 15 amino acids. Germline V CDR1 and CDR2: SGHVS, FQNEAQ. Between the trimmed V and J ends, which lost 4 bases and 4 bases, there was a span of 14 bases. The CDR3 DNA sequence: TGTGCCAGCAGCTCCCCGGGTGGAGGTTACAATGAGCAGTTCTTC. Translating gives CASSSPGGGYNEQFF.

The chain links TRBV6-6 to TRBJ2-7; TRBD2 might be the D (6 bases). The ends were cut back, 8 bases at V and 4 bases at J, with 15 bases in the middle. The CDR3 contains 13 residues. The germline CDR1 and CDR2 sequences are MNHNY and SVGAGI (reference sequence). The CDR3 here is CASLGLSLYEQYF. The DNA for the CDR3 is TGTGCCAGCCTGGGACTGTCCTTGTACGAGCAGTACTTC.

This clone was detected once. The genes are TRBV27 and TRBJ2-5, with no clear D. Trimming stripped 6 bases from V and 9 bases from J, with 14 bases between. CDR3 size: 12 residues. CDR1 and CDR2 (germline): MNHEY, SMNVEV (reference sequence). The CDR3 spells CASRRPGEAQYF. In nucleotides, the CDR3 is TGTGCCAGCAGACGACCTGGCGAGGCCCAGTACTTC.

This sequence joins TRBV4-3 and TRBJ1-1; a possible D gene is TRBD1 (5 bases). This CDR3 has 18 amino acids. V was cut by 0 bases and J by 1 base, with 18 bases left in between. Germline V gives CDR1 LGHNA, CDR2 YSLEER. The CDR3 sequence is CASSQDRPGWGGNTEAFF. The CDR3 DNA sequence: TGCGCCAGCAGCCAAGATCGGCCTGGCTGGGGGGGGAACACTGAAGCTTTCTTT.

This chain's CDR3 is CASSGTGSYGYTF. CDR3 bases: TGTGCCAGCAGTGGCACAGGGAGCTATGGCTACACCTTC. The chain joins TRBV27 to TRBJ1-2; TRBD1 is a possible D gene (6 bases). Trimming removed 5 bases from V and 4 bases from J, with 11 bases in between. The CDR3 has 13 residues. CDR1 is MNHEY, CDR2 SMNVEV, per germline (reference sequence).

This clone was seen a handful of times. The chain carries TRBV4-1 and TRBJ2-7, with D possibly TRBD1 on 6 matching bases. V lost 6 bases, J lost 3 bases, and 24 bases lay in between. Germline lookup yields CDR1 MGHRA and CDR2 YSYEKL. The length of the CDR3 is 17 residues. DNA of the CDR3: TGCGCCAGCAGTGGGTTGCACCCGATGGCAGGGGACTACGAGCAGTACTTC. Residues: CASSGLHPMAGDYEQYF.